This TCR beta chain was identified during a study of blood T cell repertoires in COVID-19. Study-level background: Sites in the United States, Italy and Spain provided acute and convalescent COVID-19 samples. From T cells, B-cell-depleted T cells, or PBMCs came the material, which was cDNA or gDNA.

Germline values: CDR1 SGHRS, CDR2 YFSETQ. The CDR3 consists of 12 residues. Sequencing was performed with immunoSEQ multiplex PCR; in TCRdb, only in-frame clones are kept and a portion is missing. The data show about 290,000 clones, with roughly 91% seen just once and 11% held by the top ten. Concerning this clone itself: Germline is not matched at one junction end, which may reflect a read error.

The V call is TRBV5-1, the J call TRBJ2-7; weak D call: TRBD2 (6 bases). Material for sequencing was peripheral blood. The source of this sequence is a woman between 25 and 40 years old with COVID-19, enrolled during active disease. The CDR3 sequence: CASSLEAGRNFF. The DNA of the CDR3 is TGCGCCAGCAGCTTGGAAGCAGGGAGGAACTTCTTC.